This TCR beta chain originates from a study of blood T cell repertoires in COVID-19. Methods used by the authors: By means of reference gene primer amplification, nucleated cell counts were estimated. Method: immunoSEQ multiplex PCR; TCRdb's copy keeps in-frame clones and lacks some. Clonal size and the V and J genes are those of that table, whereas D and trimming came from the DNA. The table lists approximately 150,000 clones, 84% of them singletons. Germline-derived CDR1 and CDR2 are LGHNA and YNFKEQ. This CDR3 has 17 residues. V lost 1 base and J lost 6; bases outside the gene matches: 7. This receptor was identified in a man aged 25-40 years with COVID-19, enrolled during active disease. What was sequenced was peripheral blood. This chain connects TRBV4-2 to TRBJ2-3; 13 bases match TRBD2. The CDR3 reads CASSQGTSGSPGDTQYF. The CDR3 region has the DNA TGTGCCAGCAGCCAAGGGACTAGCGGGAGTCCAGGTGATACGCAGTATTTT.